These 20 T cell receptor beta chains came from one sample sequenced in a study of OX40 agonist ivuxolimab in advanced cancers. TCRdb's table, derived via immunoSEQ multiplex PCR, lists solely in-frame clones and lacks some. The profile covers about 140,000 clones, with just over 90% appearing a single time and approximately 0.93% taken by the ten largest. Sequencing was performed on CD4+ or CD8+ T cells sorted from blood, taken in a trial of the OX40 agonist ivuxolimab. These receptors were taken from an adult with an advanced solid tumor such as melanoma, head and neck, liver or kidney cancer.

The chain employs TRBV6-5 and TRBJ2-3; 7 nucleotides align to TRBD1. This CDR3 is built from 15 residues. Trimming took 2 bases from V and 3 from J; bases not matched to a gene: 5. CDR1 MNHEY and CDR2 SVGAGI come from the germline V gene. The CDR3 region has the DNA TGTGCCAGCAGTTACAGGGGGCTCGGAACAGATACGCAGTATTTT. Residues: CASSYRGLGTDTQYF.

The chain uses TRBV19 and TRBJ1-1; D unresolved. V was shortened by 7 bases and J by 0 bases, with 15 bases between the two germline ends. The CDR3 is 15 amino acids. Germline V lookup: CDR1 LNHDA, CDR2 SQIVND (reference sequence). The CDR3 is CASMGGGSMNTEAFF. CDR3 nucleotides: TGTGCCAGTATGGGAGGTGGGAGTATGAACACTGAAGCTTTCTTT.

This chain connects TRBV10-3 to TRBJ2-3, with 7 bases matching TRBD2. Germline V gives CDR1 ENHRY, CDR2 SYGVKD. The J segment lost 0 bases and the V segment lost 10 bases, leaving 10 bases of the junction unmatched. There are 15 residues in the CDR3. This chain's CDR3 is CATSGTTYSTDTQYF. The CDR3 coding sequence is TGTGCCACCTCCGGGACTACCTATAGCACAGATACGCAGTATTTT.

The chain is built from TRBV4-3 and TRBJ2-7; TRBD1 matches 8 bases. The CDR3 length is 15 residues. Trimming cost V 4 bases and J 6 bases; bases outside gene matches: 11. CDR1 is LGHNA, CDR2 YSLEER, per germline. CDR3 amino acids: CASSPPTGVRREQYF. CDR3 sequence (DNA): TGCGCCAGCAGCCCCCCGACAGGGGTTCGTCGCGAGCAGTACTTC.

J is TRBJ1-6 and V is TRBV5-6; unclear D gene. The germline V gene has CDR1 SGHDT and CDR2 YYEEEE. With 2 bases removed from V and 7 bases from J, the gap between germline ends came to 7 bases. This CDR3 region has 13 residues. DNA for the CDR3: TGTGCCAGCAGCTTTGGGGTGAATTCACCCCTCCACTTT. It yields the protein CASSFGVNSPLHF.

J is TRBJ2-6 and V is TRBV2; TRBD1 might be the D (6 bases). This CDR3 spans 15 amino acids. Germline-derived CDR1 and CDR2 are SNHLY and FYNNEI. Trimming took off 7 bases at V and 4 bases at J, with 14 bases between the two ends. CDR3 DNA: TGTGCCAGCAATAACAGGGTGACAGGGGCCAACGTCCTGACTTTC. Translating gives CASNNRVTGANVLTF.

The J gene is TRBJ2-7, the V gene TRBV6-6, with TRBD1 matching over 9 bases. The V gene end was trimmed by 6 bases and the J gene end by 4 bases; junction bases not matched to a gene: 7. This CDR3 spans 14 amino acids. Per germline, CDR1 MNHNY and CDR2 SVGAGI (reference sequence). The DNA for the CDR3 is TGTGCCAGCAGACCCCGGACAGGGGTTTACGAGCAGTACTTC. It codes for CASRPRTGVYEQYF.

This rearrangement joins TRBV21-1 to TRBJ2-7; TRBD2, the D gene given by the table, was not confirmed from the DNA. TRBV21-1 is a pseudogene. The CDR3 contains 16 residues. The CDR3 sequence is CASSARLAETSYEQYF. CDR3 bases: TGTGCCAGCAGCGCCCGACTAGCGGAAACCTCCTACGAGCAGTACTTC.

The CDR3 region is CASLRGYYSNQPQHF. As DNA, the CDR3 is TGTGCCAGTCTAAGGGGGTACTATAGCAATCAGCCCCAGCATTTT. The genes are TRBV28 and TRBJ1-5; possibly TRBD1 for D (6 bases). Germline assignment: CDR1 MDHEN and CDR2 SYDVKM. With 9 bases removed from V and 0 bases from J, the gap between germline ends came to 15 bases. The CDR3 is made up of 15 amino acids.

This chain uses TRBV7-2 with TRBJ2-1; no clear D. Germline values: CDR1 SGHTA, CDR2 FQGNSA. The length of the CDR3 is 14 residues. The ends were cut back, 2 bases at V and 3 bases at J, with 8 bases in the middle. The CDR3: CASSLLAIYNEQFF. The CDR3, as DNA: TGTGCCAGCAGCTTATTGGCGATCTACAATGAGCAGTTCTTC.

The CDR3 is CASMGQGTGNTIYF. The CDR3 DNA is TGTGCCAGCATGGGCCAGGGTACTGGAAACACCATATATTTT. The chain is built from TRBV5-6 and TRBJ1-3, with D possibly being TRBD1 (5 bases). The CDR3 loop spans 14 amino acids. The germline V gene encodes CDR1 SGHDT and CDR2 YYEEEE. V dropped 6 bases and J dropped 2 bases, with 12 bases sitting between them.

This clone was observed once. This sequence joins TRBV5-4 and TRBJ2-7; TRBD1 aligns across 10 bases. The CDR3 contains 15 residues. V was pared by 3 bases and J by 7 bases, with 10 bases of the junction left unmatched. The germline CDR1 and CDR2 sequences are SGHNT and YYREEE (reference sequence). CDR3 protein: CASSSPGQGFGEQYF. The CDR3 DNA reads as TGTGCCAGCAGCTCTCCGGGACAGGGGTTTGGGGAGCAGTACTTC. Using reference TRBV5-4 and TRBJ2-7 for the parts outside the CDR3, the full variable domain is ETGVTQSPTHLIKTRGQQVTLRCSSQSGHNTVSWYQQALGQGPQFIFQYYREEENGRGNFPPRFSGLQFPNYSSELNVNALELDDSALYLCASSSPGQGFGEQYFGPGTRLTVT.

The chain couples TRBV15 to TRBJ2-5; 13 nucleotides line up with TRBD2. Germline CDR1 is LNHNV and CDR2 is YYDKDF (reference sequence). The CDR3 totals 17 residues. The V and J ends lost 1 base and 1 base, in that order; junction bases with no gene match: 3. For the CDR3, the DNA is TGTGCCACCAGCAGAGGACTAGCGGGAGGAATCCAAGAGACCCAGTACTTC. The encoded protein is CATSRGLAGGIQETQYF.

The rearrangement uses TRBV19 and TRBJ1-5, with D unresolved. The CDR3 runs 12 residues. Trimming cost V 2 bases and J 7 bases, with 6 bases left between them. Germline CDR1 is LNHDA and CDR2 is SQIVND (reference sequence). Here the CDR3 reads CASSILHQPQHF. CDR3 bases: TGTGCCAGTAGTATACTACACCAGCCCCAGCATTTT.

The V gene is TRBV28, the J gene TRBJ1-6; D is undetermined. CDR3 length: 11 residues. The V end was cut by 7 bases, the J end by 8 bases, with 6 bases between. Germline loops: CDR1 MDHEN, CDR2 SYDVKM. The CDR3 DNA reads as TGTGCCAGCACCGGGGATTCACCCCTCCACTTT. This encodes CASTGDSPLHF.

This clone was recorded once. The CDR3 DNA follows: TGCGCCAGCAGTACCGGGCGCACAGATACGCAGTATTTT. It is translated as CASSTGRTDTQYF. The genes are TRBV5-1 and TRBJ2-3; D gene unclear. In germline, CDR1 is SGHRS, CDR2 YFSETQ. The CDR3 is 13 amino acids. V shed 5 bases and J shed 1 base, with 8 bases lying between them. Variable domain in full (rest from reference TRBV5-1 and TRBJ2-3): KAGVTQTPRYLIKTRGQQVTLSCSPISGHRSVSWYQQTPGQGLQFLFEYFSETQRNKGNFPGRFSGRQFSNSRSEMNVSTLELGDSALYLCASSTGRTDTQYFGPGTRLTVL.

The rearrangement links TRBV6-4 to TRBJ2-5; possible D gene TRBD2, 7 bases. The DNA end is a closer match to TRBJ2-7, so the J assignment may be wrong. The CDR3 contains 13 residues. CDR1 and CDR2 from the germline V gene are MRHNA and SNTAGT. The CDR3 nucleotides read TGTGCCAGCAGTGCGGGGGCTAGCGGCGAGCAGTACTTC. It translates to CASSAGASGEQYF.

The CDR3 nucleotides read TGTGCCAGCAGGGGACAGGGCTACGAGCAGTACTTC. Its protein is CASRGQGYEQYF. J is TRBJ2-7 and V is TRBV28; 9 positions agree with TRBD1. The V gene end was trimmed by 6 bases and the J gene end by 3 bases; junction bases not matched to a gene: 0. Germline CDR1 and CDR2: MDHEN and SYDVKM. This CDR3 spans 12 amino acids. The entire variable domain, with the rest obtained from reference TRBV28 and TRBJ2-7, is as follows: DVKVTQSSRYLVKRTGEKVFLECVQDMDHENMFWYRQDPGLGLRLIYFSYDVKMKEKGDIPEGYSVSREKKERFSLILESASTNQTSMYLCASRGQGYEQYFGPGTRLTVT.

J is TRBJ2-2 and V is TRBV25-1, with 9 bases fitting TRBD1. Germline assignment: CDR1 MGHDK and CDR2 SYGVNS. After removal of 10 bases from V and 3 bases from J, the junction contained 9 bases not matched to a gene. CDR3 length: 15 residues. In DNA, the CDR3 is TGTGCCACCAAACCGAGGACAGGGGACACCGGGGAGCTGTTTTTT. As protein: CATKPRTGDTGELFF.

The chain carries TRBV27 and TRBJ2-7, with 9 bases fitting TRBD2. J lost 0 bases, V lost 6 bases, and 6 bases had no gene match. In germline, CDR1 is MNHEY, CDR2 SMNVEV (reference sequence). The CDR3 loop spans 15 amino acids. The DNA for the CDR3 is TGTGCCAGCAGCACTAGCGGGCATAGCTCCTACGAGCAGTACTTC. It specifies CASSTSGHSSYEQYF.